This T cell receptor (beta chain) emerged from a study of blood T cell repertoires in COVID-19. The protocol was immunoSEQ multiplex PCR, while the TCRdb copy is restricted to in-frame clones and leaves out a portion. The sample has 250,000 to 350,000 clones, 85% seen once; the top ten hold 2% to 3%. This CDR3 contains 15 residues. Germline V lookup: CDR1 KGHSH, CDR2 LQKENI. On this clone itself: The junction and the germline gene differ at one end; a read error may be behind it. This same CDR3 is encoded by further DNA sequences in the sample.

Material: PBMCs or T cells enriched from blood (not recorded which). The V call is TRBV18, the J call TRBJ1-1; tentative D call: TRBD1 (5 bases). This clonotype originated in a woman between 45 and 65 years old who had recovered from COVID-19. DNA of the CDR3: TGTGCCAGCTCACCAGACAGTCTCATGAACACCGAAGCTTTCTTT. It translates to CASSPDSLMNTEAFF.